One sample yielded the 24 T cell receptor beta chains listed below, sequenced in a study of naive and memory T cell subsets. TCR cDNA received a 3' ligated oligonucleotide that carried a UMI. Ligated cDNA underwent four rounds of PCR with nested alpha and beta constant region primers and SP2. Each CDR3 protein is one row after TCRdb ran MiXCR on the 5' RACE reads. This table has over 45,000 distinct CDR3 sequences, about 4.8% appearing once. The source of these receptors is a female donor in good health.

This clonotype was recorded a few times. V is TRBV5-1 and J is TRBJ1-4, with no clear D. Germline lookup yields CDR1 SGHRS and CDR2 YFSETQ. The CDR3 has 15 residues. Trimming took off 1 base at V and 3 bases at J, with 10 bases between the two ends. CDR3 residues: CASSLLGMANEKLFF. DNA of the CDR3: TGCGCCAGCAGCTTGTTGGGAATGGCTAATGAAAAACTGTTTTTT.

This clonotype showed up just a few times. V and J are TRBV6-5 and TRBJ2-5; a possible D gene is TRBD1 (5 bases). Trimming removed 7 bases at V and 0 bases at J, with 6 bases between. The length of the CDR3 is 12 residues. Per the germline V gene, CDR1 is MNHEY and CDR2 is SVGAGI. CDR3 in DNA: TGTGCCAGCAAGGGGAACCAAGAGACCCAGTACTTC. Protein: CASKGNQETQYF.

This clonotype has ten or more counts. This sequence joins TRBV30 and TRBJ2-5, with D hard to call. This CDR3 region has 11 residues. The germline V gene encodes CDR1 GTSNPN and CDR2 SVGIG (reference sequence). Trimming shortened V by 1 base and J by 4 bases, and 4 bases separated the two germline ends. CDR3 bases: TGTGCCTGGAGTGAACGAGAGACCCAGTACTTC. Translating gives CAWSERETQYF. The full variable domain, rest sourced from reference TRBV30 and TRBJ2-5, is SQTIHQWPATLVQPVGSPLSLECTVEGTSNPNLYWYRQAAGRGLQLLFYSVGIGQISSEVPQNLSASRPQDRQFILSSKKLLLSDSGFYLCAWSERETQYFGPGTRLLVL.

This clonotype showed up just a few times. Written as DNA, the CDR3 is TGTGCCAGCAGCGTAGGGGCTAGCGGGAGGGCCTCCGAGCAGTACTTC. Its protein product is CASSVGASGRASEQYF. The chain links TRBV9 to TRBJ2-7, with TRBD2 matching over 12 bases. Per the germline V gene, CDR1 is SGDLS and CDR2 is YYNGEE. J gave up 6 bases and V 0 bases, and 7 bases lay outside the gene matches. This CDR3 comprises 16 residues.

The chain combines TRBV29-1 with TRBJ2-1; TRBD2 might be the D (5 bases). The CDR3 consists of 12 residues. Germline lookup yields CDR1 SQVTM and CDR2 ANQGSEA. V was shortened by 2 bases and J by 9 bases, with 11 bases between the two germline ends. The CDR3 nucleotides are TGCAGCGTTGAACCTGGAGGCGGTGAGCAGTTCTTC. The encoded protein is CSVEPGGGEQFF.

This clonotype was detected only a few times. In DNA form, the CDR3 reads TGTGCCAGCAGTGATGCTGGGACGCTGTCCTACGAGCAGTACTTC. Translated: CASSDAGTLSYEQYF. The chain is built from TRBV25-1 and TRBJ2-7; TRBD1 or TRBD2 may be the D gene (5 bases each). This CDR3 comprises 15 residues. CDR1 and CDR2 from the germline V gene are MGHDK and SYGVNS. V lost 3 bases, J lost 1 base, and 13 bases lay in between.

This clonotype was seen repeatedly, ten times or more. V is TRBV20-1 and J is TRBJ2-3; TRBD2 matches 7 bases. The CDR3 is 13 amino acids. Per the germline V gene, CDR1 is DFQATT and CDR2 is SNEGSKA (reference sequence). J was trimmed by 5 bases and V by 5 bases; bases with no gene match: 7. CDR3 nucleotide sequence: TGCAGTGCTCCGGGGAGGGCCCTAGATACGCAGTATTTT. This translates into CSAPGRALDTQYF.

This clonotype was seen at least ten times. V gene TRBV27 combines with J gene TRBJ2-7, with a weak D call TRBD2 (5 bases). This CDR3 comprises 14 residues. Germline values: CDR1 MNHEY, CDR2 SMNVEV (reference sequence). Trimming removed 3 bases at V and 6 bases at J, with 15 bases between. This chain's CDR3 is CASSLVQRSGEQYF. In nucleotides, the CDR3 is TGTGCCAGCAGTTTGGTGCAAAGAAGCGGCGAGCAGTACTTC.

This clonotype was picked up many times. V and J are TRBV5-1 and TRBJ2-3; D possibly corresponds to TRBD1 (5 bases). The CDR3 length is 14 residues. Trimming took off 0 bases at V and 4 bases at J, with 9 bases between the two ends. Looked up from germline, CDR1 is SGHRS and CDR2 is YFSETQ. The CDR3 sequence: CASSLARESDTQYF. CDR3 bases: TGCGCCAGCAGCTTGGCCAGGGAATCAGATACGCAGTATTTT.

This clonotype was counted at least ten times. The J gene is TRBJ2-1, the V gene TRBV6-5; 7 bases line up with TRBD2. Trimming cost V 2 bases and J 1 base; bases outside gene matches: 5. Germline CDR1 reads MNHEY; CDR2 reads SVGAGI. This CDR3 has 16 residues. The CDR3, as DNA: TGTGCCAGCAGTTACGGGGTCGGGAGGTCCTACAATGAGCAGTTCTTC. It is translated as CASSYGVGRSYNEQFF.

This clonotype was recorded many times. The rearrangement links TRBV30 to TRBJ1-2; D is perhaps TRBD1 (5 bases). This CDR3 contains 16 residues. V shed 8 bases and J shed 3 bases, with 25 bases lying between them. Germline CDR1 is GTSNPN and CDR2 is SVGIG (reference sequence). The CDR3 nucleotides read TGTGCCGGGGGTTCGGGCCAAGAACTAATTTACTATGGCTACACCTTC. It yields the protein CAGGSGQELIYYGYTF.

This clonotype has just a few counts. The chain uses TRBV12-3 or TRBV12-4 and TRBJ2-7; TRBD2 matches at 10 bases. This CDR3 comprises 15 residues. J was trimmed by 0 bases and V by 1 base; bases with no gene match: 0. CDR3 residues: CASSLGLAGSYEQYF. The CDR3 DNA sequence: TGTGCCAGCAGTTTAGGACTAGCGGGCTCCTACGAGCAGTACTTC.

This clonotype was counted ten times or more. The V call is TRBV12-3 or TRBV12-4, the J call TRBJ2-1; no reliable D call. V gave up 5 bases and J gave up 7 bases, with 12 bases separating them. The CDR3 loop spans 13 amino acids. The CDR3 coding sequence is TGTGCCAGCAGTCCACCTGACTCGAATGAGCAGTTCTTC. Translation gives CASSPPDSNEQFF.

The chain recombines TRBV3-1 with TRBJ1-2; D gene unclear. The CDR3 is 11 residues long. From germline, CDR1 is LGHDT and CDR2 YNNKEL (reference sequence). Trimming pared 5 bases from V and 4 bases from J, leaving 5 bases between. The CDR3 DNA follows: TGTGCCAGCAGCTGGGGCTATGGCTACACCTTC. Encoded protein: CASSWGYGYTF. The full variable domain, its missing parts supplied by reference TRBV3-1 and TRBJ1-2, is DTAVSQTPKYLVTQMGNDKSIKCEQNLGHDTMYWYKQDSKKFLKIMFSYNNKELIINETVPNRFSPKSPDKAHLNLHINSLELGDSAVYFCASSWGYGYTFGSGTRLTVV.

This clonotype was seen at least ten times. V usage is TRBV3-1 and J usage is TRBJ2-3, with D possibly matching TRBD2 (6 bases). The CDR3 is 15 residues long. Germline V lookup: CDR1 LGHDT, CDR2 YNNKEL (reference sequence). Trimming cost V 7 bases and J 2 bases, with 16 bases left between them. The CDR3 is CASTGSSDTTDTQYF. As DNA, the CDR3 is TGTGCCAGCACGGGATCTAGCGATACCACAGATACGCAGTATTTT.

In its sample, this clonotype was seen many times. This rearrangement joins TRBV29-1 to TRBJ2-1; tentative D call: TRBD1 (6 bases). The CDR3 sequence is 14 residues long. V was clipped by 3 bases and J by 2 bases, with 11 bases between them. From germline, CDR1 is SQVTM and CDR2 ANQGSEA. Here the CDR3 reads CSVEWQGPYNEQFF. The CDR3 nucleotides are TGCAGCGTTGAGTGGCAGGGGCCCTACAATGAGCAGTTCTTC.

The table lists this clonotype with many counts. The CDR3 bases are TGTGCCACCAGTGATTTTGGGAATCAGCCCCAGCATTTT. Protein product: CATSDFGNQPQHF. This rearrangement joins TRBV24-1 to TRBJ1-5; D not certain. The germline gives CDR1 KGHDR, CDR2 SFDVKD. V was clipped by 1 base and J by 4 bases, with 4 bases between them. This CDR3 spans 13 amino acids.

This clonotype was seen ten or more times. CDR3 nucleotide sequence: TGCAGTGCTAGTCGCTACAATGAGCAGTTCTTC. This encodes CSASRYNEQFF. The chain carries TRBV20-1 and TRBJ2-1; D is ambiguous. Trimming took 3 bases from V and 3 from J, leaving 3 bases between them. CDR1 DFQATT and CDR2 SNEGSKA come from the germline V gene (reference sequence). The CDR3 has 11 amino acids.

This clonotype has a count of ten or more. The DNA for the CDR3 is TGTGCCAGCAGTTCTCAGCGAGGGGGCACTGAAGCTTTCTTT. Protein product: CASSSQRGGTEAFF. The chain employs TRBV6-1 and TRBJ1-1; possibly TRBD1 for D (6 bases). V lost 5 bases to trimming and J lost 4 bases, with 14 bases between them. This CDR3 has 14 residues. CDR1 and CDR2 from the germline V gene are MNHNS and SASEGT.

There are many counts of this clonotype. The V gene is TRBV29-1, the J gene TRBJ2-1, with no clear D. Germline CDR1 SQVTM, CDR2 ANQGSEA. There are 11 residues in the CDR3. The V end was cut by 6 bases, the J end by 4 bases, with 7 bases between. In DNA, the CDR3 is TGCAGCGTACTGCGGTACAATGAGCAGTTCTTC. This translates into CSVLRYNEQFF.

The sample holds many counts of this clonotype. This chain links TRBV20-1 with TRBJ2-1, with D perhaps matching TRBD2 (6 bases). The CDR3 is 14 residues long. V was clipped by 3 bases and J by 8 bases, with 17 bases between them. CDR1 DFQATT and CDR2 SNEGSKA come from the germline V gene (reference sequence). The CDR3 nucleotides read TGCAGTGCTAGGGGACTGCGGGGTATGGATGAGCAGTTCTTC. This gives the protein CSARGLRGMDEQFF.

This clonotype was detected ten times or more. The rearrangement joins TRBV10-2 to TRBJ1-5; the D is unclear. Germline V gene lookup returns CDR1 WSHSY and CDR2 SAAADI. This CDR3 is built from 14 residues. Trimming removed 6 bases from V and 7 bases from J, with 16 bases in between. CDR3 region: CASRSTEFRQPQHF. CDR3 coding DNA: TGCGCCAGCAGGTCGACGGAATTCCGGCAGCCCCAGCATTTT.

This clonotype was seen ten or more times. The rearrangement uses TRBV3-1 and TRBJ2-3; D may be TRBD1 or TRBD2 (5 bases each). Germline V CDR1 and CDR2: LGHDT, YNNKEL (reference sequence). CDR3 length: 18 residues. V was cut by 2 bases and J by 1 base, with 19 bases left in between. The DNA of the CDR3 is TGTGCCAGCAGCCAAAAATCCTTACGGGGCGCCCGCACAGATACGCAGTATTTT. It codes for CASSQKSLRGARTDTQYF.

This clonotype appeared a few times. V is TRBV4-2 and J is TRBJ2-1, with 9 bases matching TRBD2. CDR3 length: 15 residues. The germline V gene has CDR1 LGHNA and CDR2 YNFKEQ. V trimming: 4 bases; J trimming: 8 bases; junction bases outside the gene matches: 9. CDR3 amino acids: CASSLLAGVVDEQFF. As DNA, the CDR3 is TGTGCCAGCAGCCTTTTAGCGGGAGTGGTCGATGAGCAGTTCTTC.